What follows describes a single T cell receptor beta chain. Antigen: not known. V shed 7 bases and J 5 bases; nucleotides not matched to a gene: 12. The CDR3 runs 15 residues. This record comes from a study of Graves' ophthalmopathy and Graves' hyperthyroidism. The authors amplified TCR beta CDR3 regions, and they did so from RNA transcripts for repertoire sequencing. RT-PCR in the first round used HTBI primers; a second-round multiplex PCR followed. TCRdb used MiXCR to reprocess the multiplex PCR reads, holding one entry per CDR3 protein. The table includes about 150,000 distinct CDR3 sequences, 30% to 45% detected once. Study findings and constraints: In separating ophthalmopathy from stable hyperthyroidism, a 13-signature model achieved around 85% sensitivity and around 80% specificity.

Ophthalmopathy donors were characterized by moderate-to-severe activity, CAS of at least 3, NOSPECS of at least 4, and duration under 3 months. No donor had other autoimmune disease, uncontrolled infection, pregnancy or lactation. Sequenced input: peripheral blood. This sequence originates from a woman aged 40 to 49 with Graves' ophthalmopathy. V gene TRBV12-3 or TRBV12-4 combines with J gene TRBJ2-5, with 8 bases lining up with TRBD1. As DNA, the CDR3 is TGTGCCAGCACCCCTGGGACAGGTCCTTTGGAGACCCAGTACTTC. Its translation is CASTPGTGPLETQYF.